This TCR beta chain was recovered during a study of T-cell reconstitution after alpha-beta-depleted transplantation in children. Study-wide findings and caveats: Surviving recipient T cells and thymic progenitors accounted for the high day-60 TCRbeta diversity observed in some patients.

Notes on this clonotype: No antigen is known for it.

Using unique molecular identifiers, the investigators prepared the TCRbeta library. TCRdb reprocessed the PCR reads via MiXCR and lists one record per CDR3 protein. The top ten hold 24% of the sample, which has approximately 120,000 distinct CDR3 sequences, 8% to 10% seen once. Per germline, CDR1 DFQATT and CDR2 SNEGSKA (reference sequence). The CDR3 length is 16 residues. The J segment lost 2 bases and the V segment lost 6 bases, leaving 11 bases of the junction unmatched. This specimen was PBMCs, mostly from graft donor cells, taken 180 days after TCRalphabeta/CD19-depleted stem cell transplant. The receptor was isolated from a girl under two years old who had a stem cell transplant for combined immunodeficiency, so the T cells may come from the graft donor. The rearrangement joins TRBV20-1 to TRBJ2-3, with TRBD2 identical over 10 bases. CDR3 residues: CSATLAGASLTDTQYF. The CDR3 DNA follows: TGCAGTGCGACTCTAGCGGGGGCCTCCCTCACAGATACGCAGTATTTT.